One sample yielded the 8 T cell receptor beta chains listed below, sequenced in a study of metastatic and nonmetastatic thyroid tumors. TCRdb reanalyzed the PCR reads via MiXCR. The sample consists of 20,000 to 25,000 clones, 15% to 18% of them appearing once. Patients underwent thyroid surgery, and none had received any treatment before it. Sequencing used blood. These receptor sequences come from a female donor with papillary thyroid cancer or a benign thyroid nodule (not recorded which). Some clones in this sample may be carry-over from other donors' samples.

There are many counts of this clone. J is TRBJ2-7 and V is TRBV7-2; D perhaps matches TRBD2 (6 bases). Looked up from germline, CDR1 is SGHTA and CDR2 is FQGNSA. Trimming removed 2 bases at V and 6 bases at J, with 17 bases between. CDR3 size: 15 residues. The CDR3 DNA is TGTGCCAGCAGCTTAACGGCGGCAGGAGGGTTCGAGCAGTACTTC. This sequence encodes CASSLTAAGGFEQYF.

This clone was observed many times. The CDR3 DNA sequence: TGTGCCAGCAGTTACCAGTATGGCTACACCTTC. This encodes CASSYQYGYTF. V usage is TRBV6-2 or TRBV6-3 and J usage is TRBJ1-2; D remains ambiguous. This CDR3 spans 11 amino acids. V was trimmed by 2 bases and J by 5 bases, leaving 3 bases between them. Per the germline V gene, CDR1 is MNHEY and CDR2 is SVGEGT.

The gene calls are TRBV6-5 and TRBJ2-3, with D perhaps being TRBD1 or TRBD2 (5 bases each). V was clipped by 5 bases and J by 8 bases, with 14 bases between them. CDR1 and CDR2 (germline): MNHEY, SVGAGI. The CDR3 consists of 13 residues. CDR3 amino acids: CASSHPTGTTQYF. The CDR3 region has the DNA TGTGCCAGCAGTCACCCGACGGGGACTACGCAGTATTTT.

This clone was recorded many times. The chain employs TRBV28 and TRBJ2-2, with TRBD2 identical over 8 bases. The J segment lost 1 base and the V segment lost 3 bases, leaving 4 bases of the junction unmatched. CDR1 MDHEN and CDR2 SYDVKM come from the germline V gene. This CDR3 is built from 16 residues. CDR3 DNA sequence: TGTGCCAGCAGTTTCCTTGCGGGAGGGAACACCGGGGAGCTGTTTTTT. It translates to CASSFLAGGNTGELFF.

As regards this clone: Being one base from a much bigger clone, this may be a read error. The chain has TRBV28 and TRBJ2-1; a possible D gene is TRBD1 (5 bases). Trimming took off 7 bases at V and 7 bases at J, with 20 bases between the two ends. The CDR3 sequence is 15 residues long. CDR1 and CDR2 from the germline V gene are MDHEN and SYDVKM. CDR3 in DNA: TGTGCCAGCATCCTGTGGACAACCCGCGGTAATGAGCAGTTCTTC. It translates to CASILWTTRGNEQFF.

The chain couples TRBV11-2 to TRBJ1-4; the D gene is possibly TRBD1 (6 bases). The CDR3 consists of 14 residues. Germline values: CDR1 SGHAT, CDR2 FQNNGV. V lost 5 bases and J lost 7, with 14 bases in between. The CDR3 region has the DNA TGTGCCAGCAGCCTTGAACAGGGAGGTGAAAAACTGTTTTTT. It yields the protein CASSLEQGGEKLFF.

This clone was observed at least ten times. V is TRBV20-1 and J is TRBJ2-1; no clear D gene. Per the germline V gene, CDR1 is DFQATT and CDR2 is SNEGSKA (reference sequence). The CDR3 is 16 amino acids. Trimming left V 0 bases short and J 4 bases short, with 16 bases between. The CDR3 sequence is CSARELRRVGYNEQFF. DNA for the CDR3: TGCAGTGCTAGAGAACTCCGAAGAGTTGGGTACAATGAGCAGTTCTTC.

There are many counts of this clone. The chain joins TRBV5-1 to TRBJ2-7; possibly TRBD1 for D (6 bases). CDR3 length: 16 residues. CDR1 and CDR2 from the germline V gene are SGHRS and YFSETQ. The V end was cut by 4 bases, the J end by 1 base, with 18 bases between. The DNA of the CDR3 is TGCGCCAGCAGCGGTCCGGACAGTCTACTTTCCTACGAGCAGTACTTC. This encodes CASSGPDSLLSYEQYF.